This T cell receptor beta chain was retrieved from a study of shared T cell receptors in the human thymus. The germline gives CDR1 SGHDT, CDR2 YYEEEE. There are 15 residues in the CDR3. V shed 3 bases and J 2 bases; nucleotides not matched to a gene: 6. TCRdb's copy holds only in-frame clones and misses some; the assay was immunoSEQ multiplex PCR. Of some 640,000 clones listed, around 87% are singletons. These data also featured in a second study, about human thymus T cells. That source notes: Thymic tissue was derived from resections collected during corrective heart surgery.

What was sequenced was thymocytes. This receptor was obtained from a boy less than two years old with a congenital heart defect. This chain joins TRBV5-6 and TRBJ2-3, with 7 bases fitting TRBD1. The CDR3 here is CASSWTGPITDTQYF. CDR3 nucleotides: TGTGCCAGCAGCTGGACAGGACCTATCACAGATACGCAGTATTTT. Together with reference TRBV5-6 and TRBJ2-3, the CDR3 gives the full variable domain: DAGVTQSPTHLIKTRGQQVTLRCSPKSGHDTVSWYQQALGQGPQFIFQYYEEEERQRGNFPDRFSGHQFPNYSSELNVNALLLGDSALYLCASSWTGPITDTQYFGPGTRLTVL.